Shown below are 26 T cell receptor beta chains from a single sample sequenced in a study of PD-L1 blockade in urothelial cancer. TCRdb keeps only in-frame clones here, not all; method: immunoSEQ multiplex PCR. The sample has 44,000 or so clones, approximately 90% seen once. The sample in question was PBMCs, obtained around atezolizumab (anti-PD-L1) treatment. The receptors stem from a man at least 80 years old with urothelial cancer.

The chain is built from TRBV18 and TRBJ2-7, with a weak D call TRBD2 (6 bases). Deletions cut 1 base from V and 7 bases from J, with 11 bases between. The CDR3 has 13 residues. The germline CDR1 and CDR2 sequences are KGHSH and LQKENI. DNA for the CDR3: TGTGCCAGCTCACCACTGGACGGGACTGAGCAGTACTTC. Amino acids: CASSPLDGTEQYF.

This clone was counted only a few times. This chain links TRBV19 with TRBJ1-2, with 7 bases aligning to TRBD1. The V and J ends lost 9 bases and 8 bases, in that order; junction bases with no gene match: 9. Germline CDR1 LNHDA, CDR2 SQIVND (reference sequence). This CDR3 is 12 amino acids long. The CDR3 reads CASTTGRSGYTF. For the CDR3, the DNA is TGTGCCAGCACGACAGGGAGGTCCGGCTACACCTTC.

The CDR3 protein is CASSDLDSSQPQHF. The DNA of the CDR3 is TGTGCCAGCAGCGACCTGGACAGTTCTCAGCCCCAGCATTTT. The rearrangement links TRBV9 to TRBJ1-5; a possible D gene is TRBD1 (6 bases). The V end lost 3 bases, the J end lost 6 bases, and 13 bases lay between the germline ends. Germline lookup yields CDR1 SGDLS and CDR2 YYNGEE. The CDR3 length is 14 residues.

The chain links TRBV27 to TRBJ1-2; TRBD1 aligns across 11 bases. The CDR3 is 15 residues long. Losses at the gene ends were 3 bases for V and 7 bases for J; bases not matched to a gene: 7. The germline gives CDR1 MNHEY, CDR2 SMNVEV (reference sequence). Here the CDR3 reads CASSFGQGAHSGYTF. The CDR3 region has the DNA TGTGCCAGCAGTTTTGGACAGGGGGCGCATTCTGGCTACACCTTC.

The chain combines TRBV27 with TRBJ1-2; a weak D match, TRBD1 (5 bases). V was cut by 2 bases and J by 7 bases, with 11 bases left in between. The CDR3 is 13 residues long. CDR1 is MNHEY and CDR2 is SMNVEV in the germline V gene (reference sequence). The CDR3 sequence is CASSLMGGVGYTF. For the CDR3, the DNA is TGTGCCAGCAGTTTAATGGGGGGGGTTGGCTACACCTTC.

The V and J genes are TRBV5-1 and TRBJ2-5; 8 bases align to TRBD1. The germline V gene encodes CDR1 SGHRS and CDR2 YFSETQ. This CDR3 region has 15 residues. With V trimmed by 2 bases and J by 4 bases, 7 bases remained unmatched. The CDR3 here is CASSFTGGGAETQYF. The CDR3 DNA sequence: TGCGCCAGCAGCTTTACAGGGGGAGGCGCAGAGACCCAGTACTTC.

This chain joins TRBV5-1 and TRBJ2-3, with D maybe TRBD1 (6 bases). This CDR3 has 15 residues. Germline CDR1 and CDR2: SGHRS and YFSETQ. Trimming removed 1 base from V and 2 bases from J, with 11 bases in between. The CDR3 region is CASSLSGQNTDTQYF. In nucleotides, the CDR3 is TGCGCCAGCAGCTTGTCCGGACAGAACACAGATACGCAGTATTTT.

The CDR3, as DNA: TGTGCCAGCAGCTTAGTCCTAATTGGGACAGGGGGCGGCGAGCAGTACTTC. Translating gives CASSLVLIGTGGGEQYF. This chain joins TRBV7-8 and TRBJ2-7; 12 nucleotides agree with TRBD1. This CDR3 spans 17 amino acids. The V gene end was trimmed by 1 base and the J gene end by 6 bases; junction bases not matched to a gene: 10. CDR1 is SGHVS, CDR2 FQNEAQ, per germline.

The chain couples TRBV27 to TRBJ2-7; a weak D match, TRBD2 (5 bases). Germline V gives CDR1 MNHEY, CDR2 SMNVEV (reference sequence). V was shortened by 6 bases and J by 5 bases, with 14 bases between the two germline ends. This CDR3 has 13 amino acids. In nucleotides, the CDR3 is TGTGCCAGCAGACCAAGGGAACTAGACGAGCAGTACTTC. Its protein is CASRPRELDEQYF.

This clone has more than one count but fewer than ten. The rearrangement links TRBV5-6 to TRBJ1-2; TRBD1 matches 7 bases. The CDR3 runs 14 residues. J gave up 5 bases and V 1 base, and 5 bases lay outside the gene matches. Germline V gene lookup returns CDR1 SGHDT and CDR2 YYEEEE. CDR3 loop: CASSLPGGRYGYTF. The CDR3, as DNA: TGTGCCAGCAGCTTGCCAGGGGGGCGTTATGGCTACACCTTC.

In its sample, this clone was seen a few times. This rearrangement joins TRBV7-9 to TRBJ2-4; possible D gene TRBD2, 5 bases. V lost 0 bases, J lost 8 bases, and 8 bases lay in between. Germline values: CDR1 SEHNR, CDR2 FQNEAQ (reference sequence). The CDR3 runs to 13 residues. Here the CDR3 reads CASSLARADIQYF. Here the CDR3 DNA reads TGTGCCAGCAGCTTAGCGAGGGCGGACATTCAGTACTTC.

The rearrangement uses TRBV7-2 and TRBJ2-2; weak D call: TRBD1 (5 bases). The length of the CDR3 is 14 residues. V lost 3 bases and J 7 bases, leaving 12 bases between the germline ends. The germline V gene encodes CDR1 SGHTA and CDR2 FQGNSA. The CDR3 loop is CASSLDTRHGELFF. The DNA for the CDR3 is TGTGCCAGCAGCTTGGACACGCGCCACGGGGAGCTGTTTTTT.

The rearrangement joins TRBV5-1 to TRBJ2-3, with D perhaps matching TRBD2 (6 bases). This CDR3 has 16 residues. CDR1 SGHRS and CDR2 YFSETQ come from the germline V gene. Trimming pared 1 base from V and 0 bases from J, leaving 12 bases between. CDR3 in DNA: TGCGCCAGCAGCTTGATACGCGGGACTAGCACAGATACGCAGTATTTT. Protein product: CASSLIRGTSTDTQYF.

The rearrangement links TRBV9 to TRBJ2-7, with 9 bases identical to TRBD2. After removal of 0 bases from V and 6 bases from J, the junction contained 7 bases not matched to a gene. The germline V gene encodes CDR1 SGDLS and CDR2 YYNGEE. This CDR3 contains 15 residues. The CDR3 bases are TGTGCCAGCAGCGTAGGGGGTAGCGGGAGCGGCGAGCAGTACTTC. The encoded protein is CASSVGGSGSGEQYF.

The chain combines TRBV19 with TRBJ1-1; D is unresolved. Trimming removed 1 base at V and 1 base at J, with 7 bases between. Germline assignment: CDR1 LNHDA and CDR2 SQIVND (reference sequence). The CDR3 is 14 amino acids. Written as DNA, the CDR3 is TGTGCCAGTAGTATAGGCGGAAGGAACACTGAAGCTTTCTTT. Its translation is CASSIGGRNTEAFF.

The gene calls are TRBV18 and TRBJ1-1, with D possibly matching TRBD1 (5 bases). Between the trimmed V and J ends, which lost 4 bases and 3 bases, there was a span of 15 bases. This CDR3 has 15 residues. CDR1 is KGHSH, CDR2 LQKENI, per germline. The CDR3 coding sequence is TGTGCCAGCTCACGGACACCGGATGGGGACACTGAAGCTTTCTTT. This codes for CASSRTPDGDTEAFF.

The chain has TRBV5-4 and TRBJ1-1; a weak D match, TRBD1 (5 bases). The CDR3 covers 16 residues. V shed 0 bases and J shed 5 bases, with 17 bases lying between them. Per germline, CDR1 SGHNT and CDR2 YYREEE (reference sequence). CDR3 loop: CASSLGQGSLGTEAFF. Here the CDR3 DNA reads TGTGCCAGCAGCTTGGGGCAGGGTTCGTTGGGGACTGAAGCTTTCTTT. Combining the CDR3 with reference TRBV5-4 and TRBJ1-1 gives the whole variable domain ETGVTQSPTHLIKTRGQQVTLRCSSQSGHNTVSWYQQALGQGPQFIFQYYREEENGRGNFPPRFSGLQFPNYSSELNVNALELDDSALYLCASSLGQGSLGTEAFFGQGTRLTVV.

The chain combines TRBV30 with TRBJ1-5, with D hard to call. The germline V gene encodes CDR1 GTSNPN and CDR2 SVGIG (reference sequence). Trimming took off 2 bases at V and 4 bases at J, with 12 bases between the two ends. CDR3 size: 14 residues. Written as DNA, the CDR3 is TGTGCCTGGAGTTTTTTACAGTCAAATCAGCCCCAGCATTTT. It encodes CAWSFLQSNQPQHF. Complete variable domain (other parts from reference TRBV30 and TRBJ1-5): SQTIHQWPATLVQPVGSPLSLECTVEGTSNPNLYWYRQAAGRGLQLLFYSVGIGQISSEVPQNLSASRPQDRQFILSSKKLLLSDSGFYLCAWSFLQSNQPQHFGDGTRLSIL.

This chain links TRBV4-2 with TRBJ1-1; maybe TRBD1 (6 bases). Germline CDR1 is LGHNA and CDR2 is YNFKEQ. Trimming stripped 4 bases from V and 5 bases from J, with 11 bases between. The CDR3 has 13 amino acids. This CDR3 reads CASSPLQGTEAFF. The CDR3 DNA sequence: TGTGCCAGCAGCCCACTACAGGGAACTGAAGCTTTCTTT.

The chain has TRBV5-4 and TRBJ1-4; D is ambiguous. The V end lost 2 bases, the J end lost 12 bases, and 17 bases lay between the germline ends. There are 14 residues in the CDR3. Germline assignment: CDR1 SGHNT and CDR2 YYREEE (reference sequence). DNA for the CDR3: TGTGCCAGCAGCTTATCGGGAGCCCCTTTGGAACTGTTTTTT. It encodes CASSLSGAPLELFF.

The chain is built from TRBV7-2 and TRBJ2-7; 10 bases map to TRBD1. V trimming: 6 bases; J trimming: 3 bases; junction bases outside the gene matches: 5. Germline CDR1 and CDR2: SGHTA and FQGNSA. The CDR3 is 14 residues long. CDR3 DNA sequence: TGTGCCAGCAGACTCGGACAGGGGGGCTACGAGCAGTACTTC. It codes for CASRLGQGGYEQYF.

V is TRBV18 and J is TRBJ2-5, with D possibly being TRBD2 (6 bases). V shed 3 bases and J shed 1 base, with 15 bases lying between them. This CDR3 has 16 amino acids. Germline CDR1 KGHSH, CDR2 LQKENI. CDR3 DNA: TGTGCCAGCTCACCGGGCCGGACTACGTCCCAAGAGACCCAGTACTTC. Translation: CASSPGRTTSQETQYF.

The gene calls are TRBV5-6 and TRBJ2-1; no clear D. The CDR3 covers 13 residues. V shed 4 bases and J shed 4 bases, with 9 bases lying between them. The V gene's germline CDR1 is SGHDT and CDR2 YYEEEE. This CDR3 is CASSPELYNEQFF. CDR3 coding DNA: TGTGCCAGCAGCCCCGAGTTATACAATGAGCAGTTCTTC.

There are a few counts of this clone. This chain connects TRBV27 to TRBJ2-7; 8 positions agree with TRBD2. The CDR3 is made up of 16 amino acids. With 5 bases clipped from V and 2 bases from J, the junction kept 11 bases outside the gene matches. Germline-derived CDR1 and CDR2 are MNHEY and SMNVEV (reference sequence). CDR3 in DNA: TGTGCCAGCAGTCCCCTAGCGGGTCAGTCCGCCTACGAGCAGTACTTC. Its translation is CASSPLAGQSAYEQYF.

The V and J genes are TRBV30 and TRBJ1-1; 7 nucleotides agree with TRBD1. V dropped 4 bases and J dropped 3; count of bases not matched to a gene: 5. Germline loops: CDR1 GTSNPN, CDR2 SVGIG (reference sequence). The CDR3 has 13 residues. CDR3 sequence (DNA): TGTGCCTGGAACGCCCAGGGGGACACTGAAGCTTTCTTT. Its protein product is CAWNAQGDTEAFF.

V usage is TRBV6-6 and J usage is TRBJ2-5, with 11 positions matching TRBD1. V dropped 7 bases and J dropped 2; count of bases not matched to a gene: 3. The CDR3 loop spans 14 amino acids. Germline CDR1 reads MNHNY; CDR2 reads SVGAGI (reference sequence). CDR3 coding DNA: TGTGCCAGCACTAGGGACAGGGGGCAAGAGACCCAGTACTTC. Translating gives CASTRDRGQETQYF.